The entry below describes one T cell receptor (beta chain). Its antigen is as yet unknown. The CDR3 covers 13 residues. CDR1 is SGHRS and CDR2 is YFSETQ in the germline V gene. V trimming: 7 bases; J trimming: 4 bases; junction bases outside the gene matches: 6. The data are from a study of cytomegalovirus exposure and HLA in healthy donors. Overall study context: Unique TCR beta sequences numbering about 100 million came from approximately 180 million T cells in an earlier analysis.

Regarding the study as a whole: Rare TCR sequences predominated, though certain public TCRs were found in many donors.

Use of 60 Vbeta and 13 Jbeta primers characterized the PCR. Sequencing was performed with immunoSEQ multiplex PCR; in TCRdb, only in-frame clones are kept and a portion is missing. Of around 220,000 clones listed, approximately 80% were seen once; the top ten hold 1.1% to 1.5%. This receptor was taken from a girl under 18 in good health and CMV-seronegative. The sequenced sample consisted of PBMCs. This rearrangement joins TRBV5-1 to TRBJ1-2; TRBD1 aligns across 8 bases. CDR3 DNA sequence: TGCGCCAGCGGCAGGACAGGGTCCTATGGCTACACCTTC. Amino acids: CASGRTGSYGYTF.